This entry lists 25 T cell receptor beta chains sequenced from one sample in a study of blood T cell repertoires in COVID-19. Using immunoSEQ multiplex PCR, the repertoire was profiled, and TCRdb retains in-frame clones only, with some absent. The sample lists 85,000 to 120,000 clones, around 78% seen once, with about 6.3% in the top ten. The sequenced sample consisted of peripheral blood. The source is an elderly man with COVID-19, enrolled during active disease.

The chain uses TRBV6-1 and TRBJ2-1; no firm D call. Trimming pared 1 base from V and 0 bases from J, leaving 4 bases between. The CDR3 extends over 14 amino acids. Germline CDR1 MNHNS, CDR2 SASEGT. In DNA, the CDR3 is TGTGCCAGCAGTGAAGGTAACTCCTACAATGAGCAGTTCTTC. Translated: CASSEGNSYNEQFF.

This chain uses TRBV7-9 with TRBJ2-7, with 12 positions matching TRBD2. CDR3 length: 14 amino acids. V trimming: 5 bases; J trimming: 6 bases; junction bases outside the gene matches: 5. CDR1 and CDR2 from the germline V gene are SEHNR and FQNEAQ (reference sequence). CDR3 protein: CASSKTGLAGEQYF. The CDR3 DNA reads as TGTGCCAGCAGCAAGACGGGACTAGCGGGCGAGCAGTACTTC.

The chain couples TRBV5-4 to TRBJ2-2, with TRBD2 matching over 11 bases. V was clipped by 2 bases and J by 4 bases; unmatched bases: 1. The CDR3 contains 15 residues. Germline-derived CDR1 and CDR2 are SGHNT and YYREEE (reference sequence). The DNA of the CDR3 is TGTGCCAGCAGCTTTAGCGGGAGGGCCACCGGGGAGCTGTTTTTT. Amino acid sequence: CASSFSGRATGELFF.

This chain links TRBV19 with TRBJ2-2; no clear D. Germline V gene data show CDR1 as LNHDA and CDR2 as SQIVND (reference sequence). The CDR3 consists of 15 residues. V was pared by 2 bases and J by 4 bases, with 11 bases between. The CDR3 DNA follows: TGTGCCAGTAGTATAATGCGGCGTGGCACCGGGGAGCTGTTTTTT. Its protein is CASSIMRRGTGELFF.

V is TRBV6-5 and J is TRBJ1-6; D is uncertain. With 2 bases removed from V and 0 bases from J, the gap between germline ends came to 5 bases. Germline V gene data show CDR1 as MNHEY and CDR2 as SVGAGI. The CDR3 has 15 residues. The CDR3 bases are TGTGCCAGCAGTTACGACTACTCCTATAATTCACCCCTCCACTTT. It specifies CASSYDYSYNSPLHF.

This clone was counted between two and nine times. V and J are TRBV6-6 and TRBJ2-1; D perhaps matches TRBD1 (6 bases). V lost 2 bases, J lost 13 bases, and 15 bases lay in between. Germline loops: CDR1 MNHNY, CDR2 SVGAGI (reference sequence). The CDR3 is made up of 13 amino acids. DNA for the CDR3: TGTGCCAGCAGTTACGGGCTAGGGGGAGAACAGTTCTTC. This gives the protein CASSYGLGGEQFF.

This clone appeared once. This chain links TRBV27 with TRBJ1-4; 9 bases agree with TRBD1. The CDR3 contains 12 residues. Trimming at V came to 8 bases and at J to 8 bases, leaving 3 bases not matched to a gene. Looked up from germline, CDR1 is MNHEY and CDR2 is SMNVEV (reference sequence). The CDR3 bases are TGTGCCAGCGCGACAGGGGGGGAAAAACTGTTTTTT. Its protein product is CASATGGEKLFF.

The rearrangement uses TRBV6-6 and TRBJ1-5, with 8 nucleotides matching TRBD1. The J segment lost 4 bases and the V segment lost 5 bases, leaving 4 bases of the junction unmatched. Germline V CDR1 and CDR2: MNHNY, SVGAGI (reference sequence). This CDR3 spans 14 amino acids. CDR3 DNA sequence: TGTGCCAGCAGTGCGGACAGGGCTAATCAGCCCCAGCATTTT. As protein: CASSADRANQPQHF.

This clone was found once. CDR3 bases: TGTGCCAGCAGCTTGGGGGCCACTTACACCGGGGAGCTGTTTTTT. Amino acid sequence: CASSLGATYTGELFF. The chain combines TRBV5-4 with TRBJ2-2; D call uncertain. Trimming cost V 0 bases and J 3 bases, with 9 bases left between them. The CDR3 contains 15 residues. CDR1 and CDR2 from the germline V gene are SGHNT and YYREEE (reference sequence).

This chain joins TRBV3-1 (or the pseudogene TRBV3-2) and TRBJ2-7; 9 bases line up with TRBD2. Looked up from germline, CDR1 is LGHDT and CDR2 is YNNKEL (reference sequence). J was trimmed by 3 bases and V by 4 bases; bases with no gene match: 4. The CDR3 consists of 14 residues. DNA of the CDR3: TGTGCCAGCAGCCCTAGCGGGATGGGCTACGAGCAGTACTTC. Its translation is CASSPSGMGYEQYF.

This chain joins TRBV6-5 and TRBJ2-7; TRBD1 is a possible D gene (5 bases). Germline-derived CDR1 and CDR2 are MNHEY and SVGAGI. The CDR3 runs 14 residues. V was trimmed by 2 bases and J by 3 bases, leaving 11 bases between them. The CDR3, as DNA: TGTGCCAGCAGTTACAGGGGCCTCAGCTACGAGCAGTACTTC. Residues: CASSYRGLSYEQYF.

The chain links TRBV27 to TRBJ1-2, with D unresolved. Looked up from germline, CDR1 is MNHEY and CDR2 is SMNVEV (reference sequence). The CDR3 contains 13 residues. Trimming took 4 bases from V and 2 from J, leaving 8 bases between them. Here the CDR3 reads CASSWNRNYGYTF. The CDR3 nucleotides read TGTGCCAGCAGTTGGAACAGAAACTATGGCTACACCTTC.

This clone was counted a single time. V and J are TRBV7-3 and TRBJ1-5; no clear D. This CDR3 has 13 residues. Trimming took 4 bases from V and 6 from J, leaving 10 bases between them. CDR1 and CDR2 (germline): SGHTA, FQGTGA. The CDR3 coding sequence is TGTGCCAGCAGCTCGGGTAGCGGTCAGCCCCAGCATTTT. The encoded protein is CASSSGSGQPQHF.

J is TRBJ2-7 and V is TRBV9; no clear D. Trimming stripped 3 bases from V and 6 bases from J, with 13 bases between. This CDR3 comprises 13 residues. CDR1 SGDLS and CDR2 YYNGEE come from the germline V gene. CDR3 in DNA: TGTGCCAGCAGCGCTGGCGTGGCAGGCGAGCAGTACTTC. Protein: CASSAGVAGEQYF. Combining the CDR3 with reference TRBV9 and TRBJ2-7 gives the whole variable domain DSGVTQTPKHLITATGQRVTLRCSPRSGDLSVYWYQQSLDQGLQFLIQYYNGEERAKGNILERFSAQQFPDLHSELNLSSLELGDSALYFCASSAGVAGEQYFGPGTRLTVT.

The V gene is TRBV10-1, the J gene TRBJ2-3; 7 nucleotides match TRBD2. CDR3 size: 17 residues. Per germline, CDR1 WNHNN and CDR2 SYGVQD (reference sequence). V shed 4 bases and J 0 bases; nucleotides not matched to a gene: 10. The CDR3 DNA follows: TGCGCCAGCAGTGGTGGGAGCGGGAAAACTAGCACAGATACGCAGTATTTT. Translation gives CASSGGSGKTSTDTQYF.

The gene calls are TRBV9 and TRBJ2-2, with 13 bases aligning to TRBD2. The V gene end was trimmed by 5 bases and the J gene end by 5 bases; junction bases not matched to a gene: 18. Germline-derived CDR1 and CDR2 are SGDLS and YYNGEE. The CDR3 extends over 20 amino acids. The DNA for the CDR3 is TGTGCCAGCAGAGGGCCCAGACAGGGCAGGACTAGCGGGAGAACCGGGGAGCTGTTTTTT. As protein: CASRGPRQGRTSGRTGELFF.

The V gene is TRBV7-2, the J gene TRBJ2-3, with D hard to call. Germline loops: CDR1 SGHTA, CDR2 FQGNSA. The CDR3 runs 15 residues. The V and J ends lost 5 bases and 0 bases respectively, with 12 bases between them. The DNA of the CDR3 is TGTGCCAGCAGCCCGCGAGTGCGGAGCACAGATACGCAGTATTTT. Translating it yields CASSPRVRSTDTQYF.

V usage is TRBV7-9 and J usage is TRBJ1-5; 11 nucleotides agree with TRBD1. This CDR3 spans 14 amino acids. V gave up 6 bases and J gave up 7 bases; unmatched junction bases: 5. The germline V gene encodes CDR1 SEHNR and CDR2 FQNEAQ (reference sequence). In DNA form, the CDR3 reads TGTGCCAGCAGGGGACAGGGGGTTGGCCAGCCCCAGCATTTT. As protein: CASRGQGVGQPQHF. Complete variable domain (other parts from reference TRBV7-9 and TRBJ1-5): DTGVSQNPRHKITKRGQNVTFRCDPISEHNRLYWYRQTLGQGPEFLTYFQNEAQLEKSRLLSDRFSAERPKGSFSTLEIQRTEQGDSAMYLCASRGQGVGQPQHFGDGTRLSIL.

The rearrangement links TRBV3-1 (or the pseudogene TRBV3-2) to TRBJ1-1, with D possibly matching TRBD1 (5 bases). Germline CDR1 reads LGHDT; CDR2 reads YNNKEL (reference sequence). V shed 4 bases and J shed 1 base, with 13 bases lying between them. There are 15 residues in the CDR3. The CDR3 region is CASSLGHESNTEAFF. The CDR3 DNA is TGTGCCAGCAGCCTAGGACACGAATCGAACACTGAAGCTTTCTTT.

This clone has only a few counts. The chain combines TRBV9 with TRBJ2-3; no clear D gene. V was clipped by 1 base and J by 3 bases, with 12 bases between them. The CDR3 is 15 amino acids. From germline, CDR1 is SGDLS and CDR2 YYNGEE. This chain's CDR3 is CASSVMSSTTDTQYF. Here the CDR3 DNA reads TGTGCCAGCAGCGTAATGTCTAGTACTACAGATACGCAGTATTTT.

The chain employs TRBV10-2 and TRBJ2-2; TRBD2 agrees at 13 bases. This CDR3 has 15 residues. With 4 bases clipped from V and 6 bases from J, the junction kept 2 bases outside the gene matches. The germline V gene has CDR1 WSHSY and CDR2 SAAADI. The CDR3 loop reads CASSGLAGGPGELFF. CDR3 DNA sequence: TGCGCCAGCAGTGGACTAGCGGGGGGACCCGGGGAGCTGTTTTTT.

The rearrangement uses TRBV28 and TRBJ2-7; no clear D gene. Trimming removed 5 bases from V and 6 bases from J, with 11 bases in between. CDR1 MDHEN and CDR2 SYDVKM come from the germline V gene. CDR3 length equals 12 residues. The CDR3, as DNA: TGTGCCAGCAGTCTCGCAGTTGCCGAGCAGTACTTC. Its protein product is CASSLAVAEQYF.

This rearrangement joins TRBV27 to TRBJ2-5, with D maybe TRBD1 (5 bases). Germline loops: CDR1 MNHEY, CDR2 SMNVEV (reference sequence). The CDR3 contains 15 residues. Trimming left V 3 bases short and J 5 bases short, with 16 bases between. The CDR3 here is CASSFIGLAGETQYF. CDR3 coding DNA: TGTGCCAGCAGTTTTATCGGCCTCGCAGGGGAGACCCAGTACTTC.

This chain connects TRBV6-2 or TRBV6-3 to TRBJ2-7, with D possibly TRBD2 on 6 matching bases. The germline V gene encodes CDR1 MNHEY and CDR2 SVGEGT. The germline V and J ends were trimmed by 2 bases and 3 bases, with 8 bases remaining between them. The CDR3 has 13 residues. The CDR3, as DNA: TGTGCCAGCAGTTACGCGGGAAACTACGAGCAGTACTTC. Translated: CASSYAGNYEQYF.

The chain recombines TRBV9 with TRBJ2-1; the match to TRBD1 covers 10 bases. The germline gives CDR1 SGDLS, CDR2 YYNGEE. With 2 bases clipped from V and 4 bases from J, the junction kept 6 bases outside the gene matches. The CDR3 sequence is 16 residues long. As DNA, the CDR3 is TGTGCCAGCAGCGTCCTCGGGGGACAGGGGTACAATGAGCAGTTCTTC. This encodes CASSVLGGQGYNEQFF.